These T cell receptor beta chains were read from a single sample in a study of T cells after posttransplantation cyclophosphamide. TCRdb's copy holds only in-frame clones and misses some; the assay was immunoSEQ multiplex PCR. The sample lists some 9,200 clones, about 88% occurring once. Material for sequencing was memory CD4+ T cells sorted from PBMCs. The receptors derive from a woman aged 60 to 75 in good health, CMV-negative, and a related stem cell transplant donor. The conserved cysteine and the conserved F or W are not part of the CDR3 here. D genes are given only for firm matches.

j_call cdr3_length d_call v_call cdr3_aa
TRBJ1-3 14 TRBD1 TRBV14 ASSQRGQTTGNTIY
TRBJ2-2 17 TRBD2 TRBV7-2 ASSLQLAGGLQGTGELF
TRBJ2-2 12 TRBD1 TRBV5-4 ASSSGGGTGELF
TRBJ1-5 12 TRBD1 TRBV19 ASSLRDRGQPQH
TRBJ2-2 13 TRBD2 TRBV27 ASSPNSGTTGELF
TRBJ1-5 12 TRBD1 TRBV6-6 ASGTGGGNQPQH
TRBJ2-7 12 TRBD2 TRBV6-5 ASSYGPRGGEQY
TRBJ2-6 15 TRBD1 TRBV6-1 ASSEADRGPGANVLT
TRBJ2-1 11 TRBD2 TRBV29-1 SVNPLAGNEQF
TRBJ1-2 12 TRBD1 TRBV19 ASSTTGANYGYT
TRBJ2-1 12 NA TRBV7-3 ASSLWQGDGEQF
TRBJ2-7 14 NA TRBV5-1 ASSLGARADLYEQY
TRBJ2-1 13 TRBD2 TRBV9 ASTSGGGFYNEQF
TRBJ1-6 16 NA TRBV18 ASSPLQAFSSYNSPLH
TRBJ1-1 13 TRBD1 TRBV11-1 ASSPTGGWNTEAF
TRBJ2-4 11 TRBD1 TRBV4-2 ASSWDSENIQY